The entry below describes one T cell receptor beta chain. Its antigen is not identified. The ends were cut back, 4 bases at V and 7 bases at J, with 22 bases in the middle. This CDR3 has 16 amino acids. Germline V gene lookup returns CDR1 SGHRS and CDR2 YFSETQ. This sample stems from a study of identical twins. Template switching added a universal primer site; cDNA carried unique molecular identifiers. MiXCR, run by TCRdb on the 5' RACE reads, gives a single entry per CDR3 protein. The sample holds 1.5 million to 2 million distinct CDR3 sequences, around 29% seen once. Study conclusions and caveats: Compared with models, monozygotic twins showed more out-of-frame TCR alpha sharing. The abundant beta clonotypes from cord blood had fewer insertions, and memory repertoires had none of this. Without tracking the same donors, conclusions rested on cross-sectional statistical analysis.

This receptor was obtained from a newborn girl in good health. The rearrangement joins TRBV5-1 to TRBJ2-3, with unresolved D. Input material: cord blood. CDR3 in amino acids: CASSRLGQTPEYTQYF. As DNA, the CDR3 is TGCGCCAGCAGCCGGCTAGGCCAAACCCCAGAGTATACGCAGTATTTT.